This T cell receptor (beta chain) was captured in a study of beta chain features in type 1 diabetes. Study findings and constraints: Cells with high TCR expression could be over-represented by cDNA sequencing. In patients and controls equally, PCR might favor templates that are shorter. Shorter TCRB CDR3s, moderately but significantly so, were found in Type 1 diabetes patients in all four CD4+ subsets.

The authors reverse transcribed all of the isolated RNA, so sequencing captured expressed TCRB transcripts. Here immunoSEQ multiplex PCR was the method, and the copy in TCRdb shows in-frame clones only, minus some. The data contain approximately 730,000 clones, 10% to 15% of them singletons. In this sample, this clone turned up a few times. Its antigen is currently unknown. This TCR was sampled from a man younger than 30 with type 1 diabetes. Source material: naive CD4+ T cells from blood.

The CDR3 region is CASSYVGRSEAFF. The CDR3 bases are TGTGCCAGCAGTTACGTTGGCAGATCCGAAGCTTTCTTT. The genes are TRBV6-6 and TRBJ1-1; D is unclear. Germline CDR1 is MNHNY and CDR2 is SVGAGI (reference sequence). The CDR3 runs to 13 residues. Trimming shortened V by 2 bases and J by 8 bases, and 12 bases separated the two germline ends.